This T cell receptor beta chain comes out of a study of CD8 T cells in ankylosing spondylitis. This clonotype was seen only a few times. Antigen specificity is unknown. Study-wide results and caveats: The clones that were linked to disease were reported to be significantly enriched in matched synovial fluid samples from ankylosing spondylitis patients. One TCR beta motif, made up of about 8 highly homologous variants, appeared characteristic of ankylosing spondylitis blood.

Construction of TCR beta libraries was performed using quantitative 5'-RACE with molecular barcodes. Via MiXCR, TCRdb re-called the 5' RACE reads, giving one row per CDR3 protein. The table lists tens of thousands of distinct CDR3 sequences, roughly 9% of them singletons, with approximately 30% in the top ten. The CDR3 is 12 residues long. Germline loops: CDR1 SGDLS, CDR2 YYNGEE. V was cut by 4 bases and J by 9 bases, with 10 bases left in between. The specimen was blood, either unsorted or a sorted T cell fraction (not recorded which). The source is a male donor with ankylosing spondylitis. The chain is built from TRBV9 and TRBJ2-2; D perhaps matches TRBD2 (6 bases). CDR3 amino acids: CASSPTSRELFF. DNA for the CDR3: TGTGCCAGCAGCCCCACTAGCCGGGAGCTGTTTTTT.